The T cell receptor beta chain described here comes from a study of monozygotic twins with inflammatory bowel disease. From its re-call of the 5' RACE reads, TCRdb lists each CDR3 protein once, without DNA. This table holds roughly 100,000 distinct CDR3 sequences. Germline V gives CDR1 MNHEY, CDR2 SVGAGI. The CDR3 is 18 amino acids. Regarding this clonotype: Its matching antigen is unknown.

Study-level points and caveats: It was in IBD patients that TCRbeta diversity (inverse Simpson) was lower than in healthy co-twins.

This rearrangement joins TRBV6-5 to TRBJ2-7; the D call from TCRdb, TRBD1, cannot be confirmed without DNA. Sequenced sample: blood. This receptor was identified in a human donor with ulcerative colitis or Crohn's disease, or a healthy co-twin of an affected twin (not recorded which). The CDR3 sequence: CASSYSTSRGRSSYEQYF.